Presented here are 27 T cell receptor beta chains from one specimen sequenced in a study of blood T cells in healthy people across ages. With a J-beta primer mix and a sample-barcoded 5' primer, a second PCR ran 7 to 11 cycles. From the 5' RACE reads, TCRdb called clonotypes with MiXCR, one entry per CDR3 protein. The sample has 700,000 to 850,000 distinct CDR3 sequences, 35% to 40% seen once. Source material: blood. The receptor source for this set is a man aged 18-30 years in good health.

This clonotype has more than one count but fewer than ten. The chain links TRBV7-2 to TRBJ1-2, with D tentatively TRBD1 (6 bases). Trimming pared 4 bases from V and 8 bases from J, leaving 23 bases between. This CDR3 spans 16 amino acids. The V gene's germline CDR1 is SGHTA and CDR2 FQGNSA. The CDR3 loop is CASSSPLGGEIRGYTF. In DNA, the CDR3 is TGTGCCAGCAGCTCCCCCCTGGGGGGCGAGATTCGGGGCTACACCTTC.

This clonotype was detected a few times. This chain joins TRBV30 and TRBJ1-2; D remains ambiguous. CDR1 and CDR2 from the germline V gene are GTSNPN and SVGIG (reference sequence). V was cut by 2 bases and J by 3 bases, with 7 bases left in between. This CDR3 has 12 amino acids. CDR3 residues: CAWSLGDYGYTF. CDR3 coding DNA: TGTGCCTGGAGTTTGGGAGACTATGGCTACACCTTC.

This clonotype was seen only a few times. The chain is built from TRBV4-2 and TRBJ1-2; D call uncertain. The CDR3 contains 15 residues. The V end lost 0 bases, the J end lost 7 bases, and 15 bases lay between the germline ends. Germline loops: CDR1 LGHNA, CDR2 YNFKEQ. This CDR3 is CASSQDSGMRSGYTF. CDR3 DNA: TGTGCCAGCAGCCAAGATTCGGGCATGCGGTCTGGCTACACCTTC.

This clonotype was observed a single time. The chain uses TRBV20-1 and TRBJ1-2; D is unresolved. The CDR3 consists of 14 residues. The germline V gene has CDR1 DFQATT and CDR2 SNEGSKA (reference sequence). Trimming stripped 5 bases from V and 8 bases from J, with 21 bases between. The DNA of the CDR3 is TGCAGTGCTCCACCGCGCTCTGTGAGGTTCGGCTACACCTTC. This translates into CSAPPRSVRFGYTF.

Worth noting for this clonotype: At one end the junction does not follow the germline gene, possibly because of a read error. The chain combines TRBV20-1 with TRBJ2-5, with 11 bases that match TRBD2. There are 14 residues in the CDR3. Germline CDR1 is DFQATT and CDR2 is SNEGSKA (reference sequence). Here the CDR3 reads CSARPGTSGEAQYF. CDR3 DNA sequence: TGCAGTGCTAGGCCCGGGACTAGCGGAGAGGCCCAGTACTTC.

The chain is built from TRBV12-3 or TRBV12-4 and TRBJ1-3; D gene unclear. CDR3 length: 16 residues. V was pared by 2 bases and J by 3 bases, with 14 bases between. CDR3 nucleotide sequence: TGTGCCAGCAGTTTACCCAGGAGAAATTATGGAAACACCATATATTTT. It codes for CASSLPRRNYGNTIYF.

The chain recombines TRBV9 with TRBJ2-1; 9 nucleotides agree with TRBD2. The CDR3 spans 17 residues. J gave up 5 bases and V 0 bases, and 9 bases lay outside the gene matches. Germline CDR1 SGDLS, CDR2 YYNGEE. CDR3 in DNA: TGTGCCAGCAGCGTAGGAGGGGGTAGCGGGGGAAACAATGAGCAGTTCTTC. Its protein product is CASSVGGGSGGNNEQFF.

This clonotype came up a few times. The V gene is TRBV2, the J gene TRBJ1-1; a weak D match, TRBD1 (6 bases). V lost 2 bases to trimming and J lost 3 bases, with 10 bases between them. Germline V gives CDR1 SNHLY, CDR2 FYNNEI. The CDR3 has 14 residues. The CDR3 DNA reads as TGTGCCAGCAGTGAAAGGGGGGGGTACACTGAAGCTTTCTTT. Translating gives CASSERGGYTEAFF.

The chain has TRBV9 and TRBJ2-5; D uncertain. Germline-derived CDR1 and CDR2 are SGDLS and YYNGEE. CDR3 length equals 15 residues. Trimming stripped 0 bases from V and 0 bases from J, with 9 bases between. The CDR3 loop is CASSVEGYYQETQYF. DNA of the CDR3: TGTGCCAGCAGCGTAGAGGGTTACTACCAAGAGACCCAGTACTTC.

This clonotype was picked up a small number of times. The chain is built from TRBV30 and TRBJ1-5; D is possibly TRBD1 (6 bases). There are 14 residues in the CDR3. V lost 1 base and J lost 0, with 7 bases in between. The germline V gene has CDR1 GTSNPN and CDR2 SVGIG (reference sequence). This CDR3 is CAWSGGLSNQPQHF. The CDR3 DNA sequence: TGTGCCTGGAGTGGGGGGCTTAGCAATCAGCCCCAGCATTTT.

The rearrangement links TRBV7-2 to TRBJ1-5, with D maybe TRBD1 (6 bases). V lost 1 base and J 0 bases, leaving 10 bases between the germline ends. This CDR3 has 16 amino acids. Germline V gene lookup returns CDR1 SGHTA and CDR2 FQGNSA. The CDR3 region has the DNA TGTGCCAGCAGCTTAGTGGGGACAAGTAGCAATCAGCCCCAGCATTTT. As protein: CASSLVGTSSNQPQHF.

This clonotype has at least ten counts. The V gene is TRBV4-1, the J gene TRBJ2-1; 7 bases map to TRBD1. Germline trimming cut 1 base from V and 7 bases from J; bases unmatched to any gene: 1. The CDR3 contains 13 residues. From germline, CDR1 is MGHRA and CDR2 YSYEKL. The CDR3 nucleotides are TGCGCCAGCAGCCAAGGCAGGGGGAATGAGCAGTTCTTC. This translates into CASSQGRGNEQFF.

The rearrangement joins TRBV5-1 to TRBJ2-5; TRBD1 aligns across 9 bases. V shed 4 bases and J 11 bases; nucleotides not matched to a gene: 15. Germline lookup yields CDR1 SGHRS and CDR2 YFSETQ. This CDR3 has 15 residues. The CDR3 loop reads CASSLRTGVPAEQYF. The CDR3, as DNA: TGCGCCAGCAGCCTACGGACAGGGGTCCCCGCTGAGCAGTACTTC. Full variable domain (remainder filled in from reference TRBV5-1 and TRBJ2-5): KAGVTQTPRYLIKTRGQQVTLSCSPISGHRSVSWYQQTPGQGLQFLFEYFSETQRNKGNFPGRFSGRQFSNSRSEMNVSTLELGDSALYLCASSLRTGVPAEQYFGPGTRLLVL.

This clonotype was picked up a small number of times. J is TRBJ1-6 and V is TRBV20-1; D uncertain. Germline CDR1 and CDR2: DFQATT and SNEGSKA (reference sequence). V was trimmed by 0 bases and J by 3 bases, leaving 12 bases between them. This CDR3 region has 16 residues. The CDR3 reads CSAREGQPNYNSPLHF. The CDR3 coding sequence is TGCAGTGCTAGAGAGGGCCAACCCAACTATAATTCACCCCTCCACTTT.

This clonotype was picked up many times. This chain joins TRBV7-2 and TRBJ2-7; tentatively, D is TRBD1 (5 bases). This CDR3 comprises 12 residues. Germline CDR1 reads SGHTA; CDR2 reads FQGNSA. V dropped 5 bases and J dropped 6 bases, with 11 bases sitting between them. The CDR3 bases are TGTGCCAGCAGCCGAGACAGCCCCGAGCAGTACTTC. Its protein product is CASSRDSPEQYF. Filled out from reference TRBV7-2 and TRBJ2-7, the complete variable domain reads GAGVSQSPSNKVTEKGKDVELRCDPISGHTALYWYRQSLGQGLEFLIYFQGNSAPDKSGLPSDRFSAERTGGSVSTLTIQRTQQEDSAVYLCASSRDSPEQYFGPGTRLTVT.

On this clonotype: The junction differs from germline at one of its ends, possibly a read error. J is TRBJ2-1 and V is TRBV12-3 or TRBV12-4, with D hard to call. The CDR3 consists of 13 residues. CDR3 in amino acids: CASGLMAPNEQFF. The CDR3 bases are TGTGCCAGCGGTTTAATGGCCCCCAATGAGCAGTTCTTC.

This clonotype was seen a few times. The CDR3 DNA reads as TGCAGCGTTGAACAGGCAAGCAAAAGAGGAAACATTCAGTACTTC. It encodes CSVEQASKRGNIQYF. V and J are TRBV29-1 and TRBJ2-4, with D uncertain. The CDR3 spans 15 residues. The V end was cut by 2 bases, the J end by 6 bases, with 17 bases between. The V gene's germline CDR1 is SQVTM and CDR2 ANQGSEA.

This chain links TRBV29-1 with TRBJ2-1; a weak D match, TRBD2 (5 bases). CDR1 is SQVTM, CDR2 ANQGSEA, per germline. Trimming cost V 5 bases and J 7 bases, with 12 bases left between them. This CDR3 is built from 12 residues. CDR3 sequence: CSVTEGRNEQFF. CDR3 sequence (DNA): TGCAGCGTTACCGAGGGAAGGAATGAGCAGTTCTTC.

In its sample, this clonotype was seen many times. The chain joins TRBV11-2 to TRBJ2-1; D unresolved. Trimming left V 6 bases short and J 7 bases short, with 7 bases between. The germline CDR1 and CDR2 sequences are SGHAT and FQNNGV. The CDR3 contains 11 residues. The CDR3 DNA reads TGTGCCAGCAGTTACAAAAATGAGCAGTTCTTC. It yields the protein CASSYKNEQFF. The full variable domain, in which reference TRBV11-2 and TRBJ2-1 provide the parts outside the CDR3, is EAGVAQSPRYKIIEKRQSVAFWCNPISGHATLYWYQQILGQGPKLLIQFQNNGVVDDSQLPKDRFSAERLKGVDSTLKIQPAKLEDSAVYLCASSYKNEQFFGPGTRLTVL.

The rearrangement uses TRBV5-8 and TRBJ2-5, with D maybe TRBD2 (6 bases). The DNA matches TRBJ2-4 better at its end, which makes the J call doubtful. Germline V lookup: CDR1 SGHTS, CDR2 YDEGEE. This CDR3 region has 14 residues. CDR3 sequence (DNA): TGTGCCAGCAGCTTTGGGACTTACAAAAACATTCAGTACTTC. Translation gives CASSFGTYKNIQYF.

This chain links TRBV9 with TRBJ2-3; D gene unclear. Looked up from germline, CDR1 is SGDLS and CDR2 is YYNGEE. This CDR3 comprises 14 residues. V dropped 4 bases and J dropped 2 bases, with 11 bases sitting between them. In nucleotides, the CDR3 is TGTGCCAGCAGCCCTACGGCCCTCACAGATACGCAGTATTTT. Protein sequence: CASSPTALTDTQYF.

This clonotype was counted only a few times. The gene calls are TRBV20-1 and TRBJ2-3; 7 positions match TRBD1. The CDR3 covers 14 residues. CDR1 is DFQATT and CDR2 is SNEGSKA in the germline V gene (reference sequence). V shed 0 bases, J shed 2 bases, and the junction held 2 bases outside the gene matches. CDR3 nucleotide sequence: TGCAGTGCTAGAGAGACAGGGTACACAGATACGCAGTATTTT. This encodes CSARETGYTDTQYF.

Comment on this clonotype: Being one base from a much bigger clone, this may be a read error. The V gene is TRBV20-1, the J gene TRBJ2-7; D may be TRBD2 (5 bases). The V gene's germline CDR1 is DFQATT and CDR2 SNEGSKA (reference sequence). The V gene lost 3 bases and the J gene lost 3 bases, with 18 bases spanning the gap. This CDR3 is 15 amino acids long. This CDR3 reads CSASTPGIRIYEQYF. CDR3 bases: TGCAGTGCTAGCACCCCCGGGATTAGGATCTACGAGCAGTACTTC.

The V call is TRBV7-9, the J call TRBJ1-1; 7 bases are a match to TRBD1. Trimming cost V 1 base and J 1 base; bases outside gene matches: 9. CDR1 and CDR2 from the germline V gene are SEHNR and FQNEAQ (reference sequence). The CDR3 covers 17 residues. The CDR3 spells CASSLGSRDRSNTEAFF. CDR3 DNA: TGTGCCAGCAGCTTAGGATCCAGGGACAGATCGAACACTGAAGCTTTCTTT.

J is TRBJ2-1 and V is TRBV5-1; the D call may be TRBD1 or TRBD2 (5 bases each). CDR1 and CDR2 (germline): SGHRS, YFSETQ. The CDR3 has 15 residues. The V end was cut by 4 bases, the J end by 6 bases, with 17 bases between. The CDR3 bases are TGCGCCAGCAGCATAAAGCCCGGGGCTATCAATGAGCAGTTCTTC. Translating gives CASSIKPGAINEQFF.

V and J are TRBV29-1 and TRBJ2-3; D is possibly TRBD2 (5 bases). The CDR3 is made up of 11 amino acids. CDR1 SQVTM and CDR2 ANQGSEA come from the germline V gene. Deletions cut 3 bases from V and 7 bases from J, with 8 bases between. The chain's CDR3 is CSVDRGNTQYF. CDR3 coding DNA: TGCAGCGTTGACCGGGGAAATACGCAGTATTTT.

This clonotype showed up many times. Here the CDR3 DNA reads TGTGCCAGCAGTTACCTCACGACAGGGCAATACGAGCAGTACTTC. It yields the protein CASSYLTTGQYEQYF. The chain is built from TRBV6-5 and TRBJ2-7; 7 bases are a match to TRBD1. Looked up from germline, CDR1 is MNHEY and CDR2 is SVGAGI. V lost 2 bases to trimming and J lost 4 bases; unmatched junction nucleotides: 8. This CDR3 has 15 amino acids.